This T cell receptor (beta chain) is from a study of technical replicates of blood from several donors. TCRdb keeps only in-frame clones here, not all; method: immunoSEQ multiplex PCR. The table shows about 70,000 clones, with roughly 92% occurring only once. Germline CDR1 reads SGHTA; CDR2 reads FQGTGA. The ends lost 5 bases at V and 7 bases at J; junction bases unmatched: 2. CDR3 length: 12 amino acids. This clonotype was sampled from a human donor in good health. The rearrangement uses TRBV7-3 and TRBJ1-2; TRBD1 agrees at 9 bases. Sequences were obtained from T cells isolated from PBMCs. Here the CDR3 DNA reads TGTGCCAGCAGCCGACAGGGGGGTGGCTACACCTTC. This gives the protein CASSRQGGGYTF.